This T cell receptor (beta chain) comes out of a study of beta chain features in type 1 diabetes. The authors reverse transcribed all of the isolated RNA, so sequencing captured expressed TCRB transcripts. Profiling relied on immunoSEQ multiplex PCR, and the TCRdb table lists in-frame clones only, not all of them. The table lists 970,000 or so clones, about a sixth of them singletons. The CDR3 contains 15 residues. Germline V lookup: CDR1 KGHSH, CDR2 LQKENI. Germline trimming cut 3 bases from V and 1 base from J; bases unmatched to any gene: 5. General study results and limits: Shorter TCRB CDR3s, moderately but significantly so, were found in Type 1 diabetes patients in all four CD4+ subsets. Whether HLA type affects TCRB rearrangement stayed undetermined in the present work.

Post-sort purity exceeded 95% for all sorted populations. As concerns this clone: The antigen is not known.

Sequenced material: naive CD4+ T cells from blood. The J gene is TRBJ1-2, the V gene TRBV18; 7 bases line up with TRBD1. This receptor was taken from a woman aged 18-35 years in good health. CDR3 bases: TGTGCCAGCTCACCCGAGGGACAGCTTAACTATGGCTACACCTTC. It translates to CASSPEGQLNYGYTF.